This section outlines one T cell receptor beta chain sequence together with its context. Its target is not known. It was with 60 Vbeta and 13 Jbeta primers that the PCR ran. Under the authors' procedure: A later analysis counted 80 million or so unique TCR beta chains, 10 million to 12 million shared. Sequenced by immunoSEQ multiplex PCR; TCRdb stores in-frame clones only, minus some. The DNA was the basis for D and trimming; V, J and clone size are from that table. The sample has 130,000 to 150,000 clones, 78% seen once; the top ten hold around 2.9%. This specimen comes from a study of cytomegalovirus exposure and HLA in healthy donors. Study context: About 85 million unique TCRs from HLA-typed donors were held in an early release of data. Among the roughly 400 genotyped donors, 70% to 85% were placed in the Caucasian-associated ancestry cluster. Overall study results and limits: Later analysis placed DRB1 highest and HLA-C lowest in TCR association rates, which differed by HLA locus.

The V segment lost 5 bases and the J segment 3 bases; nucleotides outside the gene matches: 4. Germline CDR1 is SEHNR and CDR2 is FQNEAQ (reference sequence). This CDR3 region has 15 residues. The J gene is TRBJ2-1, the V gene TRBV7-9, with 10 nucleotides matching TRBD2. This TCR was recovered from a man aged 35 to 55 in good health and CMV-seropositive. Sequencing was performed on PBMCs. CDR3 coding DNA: TGTGCCAGCAGCGGACTAGCGGAGATCTACAATGAGCAGTTCTTC. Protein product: CASSGLAEIYNEQFF.